These 9 T cell receptor beta chains originate from one sample sequenced in a study of cytomegalovirus exposure and HLA in healthy donors. The PCR employed 60 Vbeta primers together with 13 Jbeta primers. Here immunoSEQ multiplex PCR was the method, and the copy in TCRdb shows in-frame clones only, minus some. The table lists 130,000 or so clones, roughly 85% of them singletons. The sequenced sample was PBMCs. The receptors here all came from a woman aged 25 to 39 in good health and CMV-seropositive.

The chain links TRBV19 to TRBJ1-5; D is undetermined. The CDR3 contains 13 residues. V lost 8 bases and J lost 5, with 13 bases in between. Germline assignment: CDR1 LNHDA and CDR2 SQIVND (reference sequence). This CDR3 is CASGLGNDQPQHF. Here the CDR3 DNA reads TGTGCCAGTGGGCTCGGGAACGATCAGCCCCAGCATTTT.

Concerning this clone: The same CDR3 arises from other DNA sequences in this sample as well. This chain joins TRBV23-1 and TRBJ1-2; the D is unclear. TRBV23-1 is treated as an ORF (open reading frame) with a function not yet certain. The germline V and J ends were trimmed by 6 bases and 8 bases, with 7 bases remaining between them. This CDR3 region has 10 residues. The CDR3 sequence is CASSGEGYTF. The CDR3 DNA follows: TGCGCCAGCAGCGGTGAGGGCTACACCTTC.

V is TRBV27 and J is TRBJ2-5; 8 nucleotides line up with TRBD1. The end of the DNA aligns better with TRBJ2-7, so the J call may be wrong. CDR1 and CDR2 from the germline V gene are MNHEY and SMNVEV (reference sequence). The length of the CDR3 is 14 residues. The chain's CDR3 is CASSFPDRGYEQYF. In nucleotides, the CDR3 is TGTGCCAGCAGTTTCCCCGACAGGGGCTACGAGCAGTACTTC.

The rearrangement joins TRBV27 to TRBJ2-2; TRBD2 agrees at 8 bases. V lost 2 bases and J lost 5; bases outside the gene matches: 4. The CDR3 spans 15 residues. Per the germline V gene, CDR1 is MNHEY and CDR2 is SMNVEV (reference sequence). CDR3 sequence: CASSLQAGVTGELFF. The CDR3, as DNA: TGTGCCAGCAGTTTACAAGCGGGAGTTACCGGGGAGCTGTTTTTT.

The chain joins TRBV11-2 to TRBJ1-1, with D possibly matching TRBD1 (5 bases). There are 13 residues in the CDR3. V was trimmed by 0 bases and J by 4 bases, leaving 6 bases between them. Germline-derived CDR1 and CDR2 are SGHAT and FQNNGV. The CDR3 region is CASSLEGLTEAFF. The CDR3 DNA follows: TGTGCCAGCAGCTTAGAGGGGCTCACTGAAGCTTTCTTT. Drawing the rest from reference TRBV11-2 and TRBJ1-1, the complete variable domain is EAGVAQSPRYKIIEKRQSVAFWCNPISGHATLYWYQQILGQGPKLLIQFQNNGVVDDSQLPKDRFSAERLKGVDSTLKIQPAKLEDSAVYLCASSLEGLTEAFFGQGTRLTVV.

The rearrangement uses TRBV7-3 and TRBJ2-1; 7 nucleotides match TRBD2. V lost 5 bases, J lost 8 bases, and 15 bases stayed unmatched. CDR3 size: 16 residues. The germline V gene encodes CDR1 SGHTA and CDR2 FQGTGA. The CDR3 loop is CASSIGTKPLGDEQFF. In DNA form, the CDR3 reads TGTGCCAGCAGCATCGGGACTAAACCTTTAGGTGATGAGCAGTTCTTC.

The J gene is TRBJ1-6, the V gene TRBV4-1, with D hard to call. The CDR3 consists of 14 residues. V lost 1 base to trimming and J lost 9 bases, with 10 bases between them. Germline lookup yields CDR1 MGHRA and CDR2 YSYEKL. DNA for the CDR3: TGCGCCAGCAGCCAAGCGGGGATGGGTTCACCCCTCCACTTT. It encodes CASSQAGMGSPLHF.

The CDR3 DNA follows: TGTGCCAGCAGCTTAGAAGTCTGGGCAGTCACCACAGATACGCAGTATTTT. Amino acid sequence: CASSLEVWAVTTDTQYF. This chain uses TRBV7-6 with TRBJ2-3; D unresolved. This CDR3 has 17 residues. The germline gives CDR1 SGHVS, CDR2 FNYEAQ. Trimming took 1 base from V and 2 from J, leaving 16 bases between them.

This chain uses TRBV30 with TRBJ2-5; 10 bases are shared with TRBD2. CDR1 GTSNPN and CDR2 SVGIG come from the germline V gene (reference sequence). With 0 bases clipped from V and 4 bases from J, the junction kept 5 bases outside the gene matches. CDR3 length: 15 amino acids. The CDR3 sequence: CAWSVAAGGVETQYF. In DNA form, the CDR3 reads TGTGCCTGGAGTGTCGCAGCGGGAGGGGTAGAGACCCAGTACTTC. The complete variable domain, with remaining parts taken from reference TRBV30 and TRBJ2-5, reads SQTIHQWPATLVQPVGSPLSLECTVEGTSNPNLYWYRQAAGRGLQLLFYSVGIGQISSEVPQNLSASRPQDRQFILSSKKLLLSDSGFYLCAWSVAAGGVETQYFGPGTRLLVL.